The 2 T cell receptor beta chains listed next were all sequenced from one sample in a study of cytomegalovirus exposure and HLA in healthy donors. The PCR was carried out with 60 Vbeta primers and 13 Jbeta primers. Produced via immunoSEQ multiplex PCR; TCRdb's table is partial and in-frame only. Among approximately 120,000 clones listed, 75% to 90% were seen once. The material sequenced was PBMCs. Receptor source: a woman in her twenties or thirties in good health and CMV-seropositive.

The CDR3 sequence is CASSSRTASSYGYTF. CDR3 coding DNA: TGTGCCAGCAGTTCGAGGACAGCCTCCTCTTATGGCTACACCTTC. V usage is TRBV27 and J usage is TRBJ1-2; a possible D gene is TRBD1 (6 bases). Germline CDR1 MNHEY, CDR2 SMNVEV (reference sequence). The V and J ends lost 4 bases and 5 bases respectively, with 17 bases between them. The CDR3 contains 15 residues.

The V call is TRBV6-5, the J call TRBJ2-2; 8 bases fit TRBD2. Per the germline V gene, CDR1 is MNHEY and CDR2 is SVGAGI. V was pared by 6 bases and J by 7 bases, with 7 bases of the junction left unmatched. The CDR3 is made up of 14 amino acids. The DNA of the CDR3 is TGTGCCAGCAGAATCGGGACTAGAAACGGGGAGCTGTTTTTT. The encoded protein is CASRIGTRNGELFF.